This is a list of T cell receptor beta chains from one sample in a study of blood T cells in healthy people across ages. TCRdb fed the 5' RACE reads into MiXCR, producing one record per CDR3 protein. The sample comprises 850,000 to 1,000,000 distinct CDR3 sequences, roughly 52% of which are singletons, and about an eighth rests with the top ten. Input material: blood. Receptors were obtained from a man under 40 in good health. Both conserved end residues are part of each CDR3. The D gene is left open where the match is weak. Size is stated for part of the rows, as once, few or many counts, or as a class when the clone is expanded.

>TRBD2|NA|TRBV20-1|16|TRBJ2-1
CSARDPGGATNNEQFF
TGCAGTGCTAGAGATCCCGGGGGGGCTACAAACAATGAGCAGTTCTTC
>TRBD2|NA|TRBV7-9|18|TRBJ2-5
CASSLPTSGEGTYNEQYF
TGTGCCAGCAGCTTACCTACATCGGGGGAGGGCACCTACAATGAGCAGTACTTC
>NA|many|TRBV29-1|17|TRBJ2-4
CSVEDLEGFQEENIQYF
TGCAGCGTTGAAGATTTAGAGGGGTTCCAGGAGGAAAACATTCAGTACTTC
>TRBD2|few|TRBV20-1|16|TRBJ2-7
CSARDYRTSGGLEQYF
TGCAGTGCTAGAGATTATAGGACTAGCGGGGGATTGGAGCAGTACTTC
>NA|once|TRBV29-1|13|TRBJ2-5
CSVDTGGQETQYF
TGCAGCGTTGACACTGGCGGGCAAGAGACCCAGTACTTC
>NA|NA|TRBV5-1|17|TRBJ2-1
CASSPLGQANSYNEQFF
TGCGCCAGCAGCCCCCTCGGGCAGGCCAACTCCTACAATGAGCAGTTCTTC
>NA|NA|TRBV20-1|12|TRBJ2-1
CSASPENNEQFF
TGCAGTGCTAGCCCCGAGAACAATGAGCAGTTCTTC
>TRBD1|NA|TRBV6-5|13|TRBJ1-1
CASRTGGYTEAFF
TGTGCCAGCAGGACAGGGGGCTACACTGAAGCTTTCTTT
>TRBD2|NA|TRBV4-2|16|TRBJ2-3
CASSQERGGGAGTQYF
TGTGCCAGCAGCCAAGAACGGGGCGGGGGGGCAGGCACGCAGTATTTT
>NA|few|TRBV12-3/TRBV12-4|17|TRBJ2-4
CASTTDWEFQRENIQYF
TGTGCCAGCACCACAGATTGGGAATTTCAAAGAGAAAACATTCAGTACTTC
>NA|NA|TRBV5-1|14|TRBJ2-7
CASSNRDKGYEQYF
TGCGCCAGCAGCAACCGGGACAAGGGCTACGAGCAGTACTTC
>NA|NA|TRBV10-3|13|TRBJ2-3
CAIRGDLTDTQYF
TGTGCCATCAGAGGAGATCTCACAGATACGCAGTATTTT
>TRBD1|NA|TRBV10-3|13|TRBJ1-1
CAIGTAENAEAFF
TGTGCCATCGGGACAGCTGAGAACGCTGAAGCTTTCTTT
>NA|NA|TRBV4-2|13|TRBJ2-5
CASQDVGQETQYF
TGTGCCAGTCAGGATGTAGGGCAAGAGACCCAGTACTTC
>NA|NA|TRBV7-3|14|TRBJ2-1
CASSLTQLGNEQFF
TGTGCCAGCAGCTTAACACAGTTGGGAAATGAGCAGTTCTTC
>TRBD1|few|TRBV14|15|TRBJ2-1
CASSPPGQGFNEQFF
TGTGCCAGCAGCCCACCGGGACAGGGGTTCAATGAGCAGTTCTTC
>TRBD1|NA|TRBV6-6|15|TRBJ1-1
CASRPGRQGNTEAFF
TGTGCCAGCAGGCCGGGGCGACAGGGGAACACTGAAGCTTTCTTT
>NA|NA|TRBV6-5|13|TRBJ1-5
CASSGRVDQPQHF
TGTGCCAGCAGTGGGCGGGTGGATCAGCCCCAGCATTTT
>NA|once|TRBV13|13|TRBJ2-5
CASSWGQANEQYF
TGTGCCAGCAGCTGGGGACAAGCCAATGAGCAGTACTTC
>NA|few|TRBV9|16|TRBJ2-3
CASSVGASESADTQYF
TGTGCCAGCAGCGTAGGTGCTAGCGAGAGTGCAGATACGCAGTATTTT
>NA|NA|TRBV27|15|TRBJ1-5
CASSLFSAGNQPQHF
TGTGCCAGCAGTTTATTTTCGGCGGGCAATCAGCCCCAGCATTTT
>NA|few|TRBV20-1|15|TRBJ1-6
CSAREGSGKNSPLHF
TGCAGTGCTAGAGAGGGGTCAGGGAAAAATTCACCCCTCCACTTT
>TRBD1|once|TRBV5-3|17|TRBJ1-2
CASIPYTGGLPNYGYTF
TGTGCCAGCATCCCTTATACAGGGGGCCTTCCTAACTATGGCTACACCTTC
>TRBD1|once|TRBV11-3|14|TRBJ1-2
CASSAYDREHGYTF
TGTGCCAGCAGCGCATATGACAGGGAACATGGCTACACCTTC
>NA|NA|TRBV30|12|TRBJ1-1
CAWSAGSTEAFF
TGTGCCTGGAGTGCAGGGTCCACTGAAGCTTTCTTT
>NA|few|TRBV3-1|14|TRBJ2-3
CASSSGTIADTQYF
TGTGCCAGCAGCTCCGGGACAATTGCAGATACGCAGTATTTT
>TRBD1|NA|TRBV4-3|17|TRBJ1-4
CASSQDTVVRGGEKLFF
TGCGCCAGCAGCCAAGATACGGTGGTCAGGGGGGGTGAAAAACTGTTTTTT
>NA|NA|TRBV4-2|15|TRBJ1-2
CASSQEGGLIQGYTF
TGTGCCAGCAGCCAAGAGGGCGGGTTGATTCAGGGCTACACCTTC
>TRBD1|few|TRBV9|16|TRBJ2-3
CASSTGRDRVTDTQYF
TGTGCCAGCAGCACTGGCCGGGACAGGGTGACAGATACGCAGTATTTT
>TRBD2|few|TRBV3-1|17|TRBJ2-5
CASSQRLAGILQETQYF
TGTGCCAGCAGCCAACGACTAGCGGGGATTCTACAAGAGACCCAGTACTTC
>TRBD2|few|TRBV4-1|16|TRBJ2-7
CASSQDWGGSSYEQYF
TGCGCCAGCAGCCAAGATTGGGGGGGGAGCTCCTACGAGCAGTACTTC
>TRBD2|NA|TRBV4-1|20|TRBJ2-1
CASSQDASGRNLLSYNEQFF
TGCGCCAGCAGCCAAGACGCTAGCGGGAGGAACCTACTCTCCTACAATGAGCAGTTCTTC